Below, 5 T cell receptor beta chains from the same sample are listed, as sequenced in a study of Ad26.COV2.S vaccination and SARS-CoV-2 variants. Profiling relied on immunoSEQ multiplex PCR, and the TCRdb table lists in-frame clones only, not all of them. The sample yields over 110,000 clones, more than 80% seen once. The sample in question was peripheral blood, obtained after recovery from COVID-19. The receptors here all came from a human donor who had recovered from COVID-19.

This clone was seen only a few times. The chain carries TRBV6-6 and TRBJ1-2; possible D gene TRBD1, 5 bases. V was cut by 7 bases and J by 8 bases, with 20 bases left in between. The length of the CDR3 is 14 residues. Germline V gene data show CDR1 as MNHNY and CDR2 as SVGAGI (reference sequence). CDR3 loop: CASTLLGETGGYTF. CDR3 in DNA: TGTGCCAGCACCCTACTAGGGGAGACGGGCGGCTACACCTTC.

J is TRBJ1-2 and V is TRBV19; D gene unclear. In germline, CDR1 is LNHDA, CDR2 SQIVND (reference sequence). V lost 8 bases and J 2 bases, leaving 12 bases between the germline ends. The CDR3 is 13 residues long. DNA of the CDR3: TGTGCCAGTCGGAGGGCCATAAACTATGGCTACACCTTC. It yields the protein CASRRAINYGYTF.

J is TRBJ2-7 and V is TRBV10-2; TRBD2 might be the D (7 bases). Trimming removed 5 bases at V and 3 bases at J, with 17 bases between. CDR1 and CDR2 from the germline V gene are WSHSY and SAAADI. This CDR3 region has 15 residues. The CDR3 spells CASSNGGASIYEQYF. The CDR3, as DNA: TGCGCCAGCAGTAATGGGGGGGCTAGTATCTACGAGCAGTACTTC.

The chain has TRBV7-9 and TRBJ2-1; 7 bases align to TRBD2. The germline gives CDR1 SEHNR, CDR2 FQNEAQ (reference sequence). The CDR3 sequence is 16 residues long. The V segment lost 5 bases and the J segment 5 bases; nucleotides outside the gene matches: 12. The CDR3 spells CASSTTAGRWDNEQFF. CDR3 in DNA: TGTGCCAGCAGCACAACAGCGGGGAGGTGGGACAATGAGCAGTTCTTC.

The rearrangement joins TRBV7-9 to TRBJ2-7; D is unclear. The CDR3 covers 13 residues. CDR1 is SEHNR, CDR2 FQNEAQ, per germline (reference sequence). V was cut by 3 bases and J by 1 base, with 7 bases left in between. CDR3 loop: CASSLDGSYEQYF. Written as DNA, the CDR3 is TGTGCCAGCAGCTTGGACGGGTCCTACGAGCAGTACTTC.